Following are 15 T cell receptor beta chains from one sample sequenced in a study of T cells after yellow fever vaccination. TCRdb independently ran MiXCR on the 5' RACE reads; one entry per CDR3 protein. The sample shows fewer than 650,000 distinct CDR3 sequences, around a fifth of them seen only once. The material was PBMCs, obtained less than 25 days after the first yellow fever vaccination. These receptors were obtained from a man aged 18 to 29 who received the YFV17D yellow fever vaccine.

This clonotype has a handful of counts. The rearrangement uses TRBV11-3 and TRBJ2-1; tentative D call: TRBD1 (6 bases). The CDR3 has 16 amino acids. Germline assignment: CDR1 SGHNT and CDR2 YENEEA. Trimming took off 2 bases at V and 8 bases at J, with 19 bases between the two ends. The CDR3: CASSLRTDPSGDEQFF. CDR3 bases: TGTGCCAGCAGCTTACGGACAGACCCTTCAGGGGATGAGCAGTTCTTC.

This clonotype was observed a few times. This CDR3 is CASSHSRQVPEPQHF. CDR3 bases: TGCGCCAGCAGTCATTCCAGACAGGTCCCGGAGCCCCAGCATTTT. V and J are TRBV23-1 and TRBJ1-5; D might be TRBD1 (6 bases). TRBV23-1 qualifies as an ORF whose function is uncertain. The CDR3 consists of 15 residues. V gave up 3 bases and J gave up 8 bases, with 17 bases separating them.

This chain links TRBV12-3 or TRBV12-4 with TRBJ2-1; D gene ambiguous. V dropped 7 bases and J dropped 3 bases, with 10 bases sitting between them. The CDR3 runs 13 residues. The CDR3 DNA reads as TGTGCCAGCACTCCCCTAAGCTACAATGAGCAGTTCTTC. The encoded protein is CASTPLSYNEQFF.

The chain carries TRBV5-1 and TRBJ1-1; TRBD1 might be the D (6 bases). This CDR3 spans 13 amino acids. The V and J ends lost 4 bases and 1 base respectively, with 8 bases between them. CDR1 is SGHRS, CDR2 YFSETQ, per germline. CDR3 residues: CASSMGQNTEAFF. CDR3 nucleotide sequence: TGCGCCAGCAGCATGGGACAGAACACTGAAGCTTTCTTT.

DNA for the CDR3: TGTGCCAGCTCACTCCTGGAGGGCCAAGAGACCCAGTACTTC. Encoded protein: CASSLLEGQETQYF. This chain links TRBV18 with TRBJ2-5; D is possibly TRBD2 (6 bases). This CDR3 is 14 amino acids long. Germline V gene data show CDR1 as KGHSH and CDR2 as LQKENI. V was shortened by 4 bases and J by 1 base, with 10 bases between the two germline ends.

This chain joins TRBV3-1 and TRBJ2-1; TRBD2 aligns across 9 bases. The CDR3 is 17 residues long. V shed 1 base, J shed 4 bases, and the junction held 8 bases outside the gene matches. Germline V gene lookup returns CDR1 LGHDT and CDR2 YNNKEL (reference sequence). CDR3 residues: CASSQAVGRGGYNEQFF. The CDR3, as DNA: TGTGCCAGCAGCCAAGCCGTGGGGCGGGGGGGATACAATGAGCAGTTCTTC.

This clonotype showed up just a few times. The CDR3 protein is CASRYRDRVGYTF. CDR3 DNA: TGTGCCAGCAGATACCGGGACAGGGTGGGCTACACCTTC. The chain carries TRBV28 and TRBJ1-2, with TRBD1 matching 9 bases. This CDR3 contains 13 residues. Germline V gene lookup returns CDR1 MDHEN and CDR2 SYDVKM. The V gene end was trimmed by 6 bases and the J gene end by 8 bases; junction bases not matched to a gene: 7.

This clonotype has just a few counts. The chain carries TRBV19 and TRBJ1-1, with D possibly TRBD1 on 5 matching bases. V was clipped by 4 bases and J by 10 bases, with 19 bases between them. Germline values: CDR1 LNHDA, CDR2 SQIVND (reference sequence). The CDR3 covers 14 residues. The CDR3 DNA reads TGTGCCAGTAGTACCACGACAGCGATGGAGGGAGCTTTCTTT. Its protein is CASSTTTAMEGAFF. Variable domain in full (rest from reference TRBV19 and TRBJ1-1): DGGITQSPKYLFRKEGQNVTLSCEQNLNHDAMYWYRQDPGQGLRLIYYSQIVNDFQKGDIAEGYSVSREKKESFPLTVTSAQKNPTAFYLCASSTTTAMEGAFFGQGTRLTVV.

V is TRBV11-1 and J is TRBJ2-7; D not certain. Germline CDR1 reads SGHAT; CDR2 reads FQDESV (reference sequence). Trimming shortened V by 1 base and J by 3 bases, and 7 bases separated the two germline ends. This CDR3 spans 13 amino acids. CDR3 sequence (DNA): TGTGCCAGCAGCTTAGGAGCAGGCTACGAGCAGTACGTC. This gives the protein CASSLGAGYEQYV.

The genes are TRBV6-6 and TRBJ2-5; 7 positions agree with TRBD2. Losses at the gene ends were 11 bases for V and 5 bases for J; bases not matched to a gene: 8. The germline V gene has CDR1 MNHNY and CDR2 SVGAGI (reference sequence). CDR3 size: 12 residues. In nucleotides, the CDR3 is TGTGCCCCCCCCGGGGGGAGGGAGACCCAGTACTTC. As protein: CAPPGGRETQYF.

This clonotype was observed a handful of times. The chain joins TRBV29-1 to TRBJ1-1; D possibly corresponds to TRBD1 (5 bases). The germline V gene encodes CDR1 SQVTM and CDR2 ANQGSEA. V lost 7 bases, J lost 0 bases, and 18 bases lay in between. The length of the CDR3 is 15 residues. This CDR3 reads CSASAGWGMNTEAFF. Here the CDR3 DNA reads TGCAGCGCATCCGCCGGTTGGGGCATGAACACTGAAGCTTTCTTT.

The chain links TRBV7-3 to TRBJ2-2, with TRBD2 as a possible D gene (6 bases). CDR1 is SGHTA, CDR2 FQGTGA, per germline. The length of the CDR3 is 14 residues. Trimming stripped 6 bases from V and 2 bases from J, with 10 bases between. DNA of the CDR3: TGTGCCAGCAGTGGAGGGGCTAACACCGGGGAGCTGTTTTTT. It is translated as CASSGGANTGELFF.

In DNA form, the CDR3 reads TGTGCCAGCAGCTGGTCCCGGACTAGGTCCTACAATGAGCAGTTCTTC. It translates to CASSWSRTRSYNEQFF. V is TRBV7-2 and J is TRBJ2-1, with 7 bases identical to TRBD2. After removal of 4 bases from V and 1 base from J, the junction contained 7 bases not matched to a gene. Germline V gives CDR1 SGHTA, CDR2 FQGNSA. The CDR3 sequence is 16 residues long. Complete variable domain (other parts from reference TRBV7-2 and TRBJ2-1): GAGVSQSPSNKVTEKGKDVELRCDPISGHTALYWYRQSLGQGLEFLIYFQGNSAPDKSGLPSDRFSAERTGGSVSTLTIQRTQQEDSAVYLCASSWSRTRSYNEQFFGPGTRLTVL.

The chain carries TRBV20-1 and TRBJ1-1, with 9 bases that match TRBD1. The germline gives CDR1 DFQATT, CDR2 SNEGSKA (reference sequence). The CDR3 spans 18 residues. Trimming took 5 bases from V and 4 from J; bases not matched to a gene: 20. The CDR3, as DNA: TGCAGTGCTGCCCAACTCCGGGACAGGGCGGGTTCGGGCACTGAAGCTTTCTTT. This encodes CSAAQLRDRAGSGTEAFF.

This rearrangement joins TRBV4-2 to TRBJ2-1; 14 bases are shared with TRBD2. The CDR3 is 17 residues long. Germline-derived CDR1 and CDR2 are LGHNA and YNFKEQ. The V gene end was trimmed by 2 bases and the J gene end by 5 bases; junction bases not matched to a gene: 5. The CDR3 spells CASSQRLAGGPDNEQFF. CDR3 nucleotides: TGTGCCAGCAGCCAACGACTAGCGGGGGGGCCTGACAATGAGCAGTTCTTC.